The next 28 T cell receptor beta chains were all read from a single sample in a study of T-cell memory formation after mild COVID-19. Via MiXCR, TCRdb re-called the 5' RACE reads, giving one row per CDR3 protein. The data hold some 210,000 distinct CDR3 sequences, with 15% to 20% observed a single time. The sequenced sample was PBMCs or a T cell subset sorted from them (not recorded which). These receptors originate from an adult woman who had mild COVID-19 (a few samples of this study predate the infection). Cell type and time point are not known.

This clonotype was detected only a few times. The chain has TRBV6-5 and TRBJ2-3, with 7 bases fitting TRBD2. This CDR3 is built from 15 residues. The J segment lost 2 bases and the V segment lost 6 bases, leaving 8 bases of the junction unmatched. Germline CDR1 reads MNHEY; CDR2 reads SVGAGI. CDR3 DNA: TGTGCCAGCAGGAAACGGGGGGTGGCCACAGATACGCAGTATTTT. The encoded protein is CASRKRGVATDTQYF.

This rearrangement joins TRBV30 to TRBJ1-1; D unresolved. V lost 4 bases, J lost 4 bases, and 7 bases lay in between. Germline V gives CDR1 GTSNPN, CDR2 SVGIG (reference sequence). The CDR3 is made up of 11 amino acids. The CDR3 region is CAWTLITEAFF. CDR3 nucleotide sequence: TGTGCCTGGACCCTGATCACTGAAGCTTTCTTT. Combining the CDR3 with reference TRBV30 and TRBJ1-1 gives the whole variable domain SQTIHQWPATLVQPVGSPLSLECTVEGTSNPNLYWYRQAAGRGLQLLFYSVGIGQISSEVPQNLSASRPQDRQFILSSKKLLLSDSGFYLCAWTLITEAFFGQGTRLTVV.

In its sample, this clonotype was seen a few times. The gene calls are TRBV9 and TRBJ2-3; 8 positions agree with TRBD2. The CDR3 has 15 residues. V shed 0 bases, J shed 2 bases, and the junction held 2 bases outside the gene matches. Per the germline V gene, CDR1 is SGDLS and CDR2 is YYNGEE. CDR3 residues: CASSVAGGVTDTQYF. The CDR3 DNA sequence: TGTGCCAGCAGCGTAGCGGGGGGGGTCACAGATACGCAGTATTTT.

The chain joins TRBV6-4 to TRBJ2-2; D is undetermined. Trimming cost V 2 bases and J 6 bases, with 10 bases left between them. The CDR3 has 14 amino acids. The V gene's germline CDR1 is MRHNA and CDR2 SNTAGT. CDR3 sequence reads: CASSDGPGSGELFF. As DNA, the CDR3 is TGTGCCAGCAGTGACGGCCCCGGCTCCGGGGAGCTGTTTTTT.

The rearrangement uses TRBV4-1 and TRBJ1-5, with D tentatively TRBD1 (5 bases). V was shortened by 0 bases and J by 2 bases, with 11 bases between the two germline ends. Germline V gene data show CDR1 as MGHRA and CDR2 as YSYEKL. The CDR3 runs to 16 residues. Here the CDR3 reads CASSQDRDSGNQPQHF. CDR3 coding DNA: TGCGCCAGCAGCCAAGATCGAGACAGTGGCAATCAGCCCCAGCATTTT.

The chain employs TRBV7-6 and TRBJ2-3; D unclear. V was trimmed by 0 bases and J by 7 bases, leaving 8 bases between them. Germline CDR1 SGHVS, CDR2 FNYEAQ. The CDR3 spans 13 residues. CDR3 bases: TGTGCCAGCAGCTTAGCCGCTCTCTATACGCAGTATTTT. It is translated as CASSLAALYTQYF.

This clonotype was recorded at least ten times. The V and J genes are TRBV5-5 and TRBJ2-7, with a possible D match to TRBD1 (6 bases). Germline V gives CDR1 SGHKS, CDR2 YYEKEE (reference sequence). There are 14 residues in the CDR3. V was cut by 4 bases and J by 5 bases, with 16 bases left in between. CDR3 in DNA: TGTGCCAGCAGCCCCGGGCAGGGGTACGACGAGCAGTACTTC. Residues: CASSPGQGYDEQYF.

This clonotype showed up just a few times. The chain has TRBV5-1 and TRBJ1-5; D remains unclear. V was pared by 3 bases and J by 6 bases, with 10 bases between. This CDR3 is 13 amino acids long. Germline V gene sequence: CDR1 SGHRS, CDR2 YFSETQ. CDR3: CASSSVFGQPQHF. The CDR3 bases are TGCGCCAGCAGCTCTGTCTTCGGTCAGCCCCAGCATTTT.

This CDR3 is CASSLAGTGTYLAKNIQYF. CDR3 nucleotide sequence: TGCGCCAGCAGCTTGGCCGGGACAGGGACCTACCTAGCCAAAAACATTCAGTACTTC. The chain employs TRBV5-1 and TRBJ2-4; 9 bases are shared with TRBD1. CDR3 length: 19 amino acids. Germline CDR1 SGHRS, CDR2 YFSETQ. Trimming took 0 bases from V and 0 from J; bases not matched to a gene: 10. Based on the CDR3 plus reference TRBV5-1 and TRBJ2-4, the full variable domain is KAGVTQTPRYLIKTRGQQVTLSCSPISGHRSVSWYQQTPGQGLQFLFEYFSETQRNKGNFPGRFSGRQFSNSRSEMNVSTLELGDSALYLCASSLAGTGTYLAKNIQYFGAGTRLSVL.

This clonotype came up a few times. The CDR3 DNA reads as TGCGCCAGCAGCTTTATAGCGGGAGACCACAATGAGCAGTTCTTC. Encoded protein: CASSFIAGDHNEQFF. The chain uses TRBV5-1 and TRBJ2-1; TRBD2 agrees at 9 bases. Germline CDR1 SGHRS, CDR2 YFSETQ. The CDR3 runs 15 residues. The ends lost 2 bases at V and 5 bases at J; junction bases unmatched: 5.

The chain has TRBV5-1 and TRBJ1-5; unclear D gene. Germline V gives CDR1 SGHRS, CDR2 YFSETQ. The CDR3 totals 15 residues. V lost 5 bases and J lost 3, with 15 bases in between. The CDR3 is CASRREPGNNQPQHF. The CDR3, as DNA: TGCGCCAGCAGACGCGAACCGGGCAACAATCAGCCCCAGCATTTT.

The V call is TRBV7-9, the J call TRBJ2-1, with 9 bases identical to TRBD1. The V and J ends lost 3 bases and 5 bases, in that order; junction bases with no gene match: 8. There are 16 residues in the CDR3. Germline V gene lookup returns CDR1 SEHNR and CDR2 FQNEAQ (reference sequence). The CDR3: CASSFGRTGAHNEQFF. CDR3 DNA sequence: TGTGCCAGCAGCTTCGGCCGGACAGGGGCCCACAATGAGCAGTTCTTC.

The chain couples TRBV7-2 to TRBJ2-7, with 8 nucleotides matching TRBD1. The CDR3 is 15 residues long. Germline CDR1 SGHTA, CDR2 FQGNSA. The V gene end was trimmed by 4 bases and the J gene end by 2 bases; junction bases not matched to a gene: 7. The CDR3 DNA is TGTGCCAGCAGCTCAAGGGACAGGCCCCCCTACGAGCAGTACTTC. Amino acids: CASSSRDRPPYEQYF.

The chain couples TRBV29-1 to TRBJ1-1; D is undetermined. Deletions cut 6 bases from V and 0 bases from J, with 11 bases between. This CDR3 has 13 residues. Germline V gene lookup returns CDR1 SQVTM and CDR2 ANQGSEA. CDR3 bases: TGCAGCGTCGGAGGATCGGTGAACACTGAAGCTTTCTTT. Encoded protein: CSVGGSVNTEAFF. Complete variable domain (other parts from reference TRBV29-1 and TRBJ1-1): SAVISQKPSRDICQRGTSLTIQCQVDSQVTMMFWYRQQPGQSLTLIATANQGSEATYESGFVIDKFPISRPNLTFSTLTVSNMSPEDSSIYLCSVGGSVNTEAFFGQGTRLTVV.

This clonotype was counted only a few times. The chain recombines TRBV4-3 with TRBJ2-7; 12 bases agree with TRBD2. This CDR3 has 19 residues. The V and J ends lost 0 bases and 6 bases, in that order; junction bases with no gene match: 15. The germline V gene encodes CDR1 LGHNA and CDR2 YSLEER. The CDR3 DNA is TGCGCCAGCAGCCAAGAATTCGGGACGACTAGCGGGAGAATAGGCGAGCAGTACTTC. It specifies CASSQEFGTTSGRIGEQYF.

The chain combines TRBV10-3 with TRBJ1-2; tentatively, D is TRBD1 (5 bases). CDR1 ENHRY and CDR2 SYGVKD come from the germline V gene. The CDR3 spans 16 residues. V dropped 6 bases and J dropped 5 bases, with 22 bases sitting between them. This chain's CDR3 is CAISIRDSSIGYGYTF. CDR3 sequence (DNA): TGTGCCATCAGCATCCGGGACTCCTCAATTGGGTATGGCTACACCTTC.

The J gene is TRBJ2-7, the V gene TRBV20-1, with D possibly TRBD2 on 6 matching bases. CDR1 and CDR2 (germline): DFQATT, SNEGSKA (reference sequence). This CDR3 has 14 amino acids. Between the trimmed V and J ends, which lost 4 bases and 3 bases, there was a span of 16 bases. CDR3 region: CSATRGGPNYEQYF. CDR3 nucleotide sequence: TGCAGTGCTACCCGGGGAGGACCGAACTACGAGCAGTACTTC.

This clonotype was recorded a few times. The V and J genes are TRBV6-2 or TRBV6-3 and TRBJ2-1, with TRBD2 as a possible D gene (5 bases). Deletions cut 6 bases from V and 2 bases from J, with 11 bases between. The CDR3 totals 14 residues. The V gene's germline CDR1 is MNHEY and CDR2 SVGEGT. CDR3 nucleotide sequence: TGTGCCAGCAGAACCGACTATACCTACAATGAGCAGTTCTTC. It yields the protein CASRTDYTYNEQFF.

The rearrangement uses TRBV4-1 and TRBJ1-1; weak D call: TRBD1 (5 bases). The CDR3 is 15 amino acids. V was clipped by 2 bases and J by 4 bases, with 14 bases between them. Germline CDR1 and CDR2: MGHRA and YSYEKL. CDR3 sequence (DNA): TGCGCCAGCAGCCAACCTCCGATGGGGGTCACTGAAGCTTTCTTT. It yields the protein CASSQPPMGVTEAFF.

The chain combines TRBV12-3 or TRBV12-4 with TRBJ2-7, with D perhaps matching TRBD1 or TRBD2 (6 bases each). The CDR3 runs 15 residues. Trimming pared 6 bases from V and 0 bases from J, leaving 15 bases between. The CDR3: CASSEGGLSSYEQYF. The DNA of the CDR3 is TGTGCCAGCAGCGAGGGGGGACTGAGCTCCTACGAGCAGTACTTC.

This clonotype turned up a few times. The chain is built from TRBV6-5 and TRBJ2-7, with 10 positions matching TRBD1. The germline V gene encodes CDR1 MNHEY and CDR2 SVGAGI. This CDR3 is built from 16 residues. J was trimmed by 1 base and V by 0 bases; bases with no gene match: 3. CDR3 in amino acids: CASSYSGDRGSYEQYF. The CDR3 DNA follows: TGTGCCAGCAGTTACTCAGGGGACAGGGGTTCCTACGAGCAGTACTTC.

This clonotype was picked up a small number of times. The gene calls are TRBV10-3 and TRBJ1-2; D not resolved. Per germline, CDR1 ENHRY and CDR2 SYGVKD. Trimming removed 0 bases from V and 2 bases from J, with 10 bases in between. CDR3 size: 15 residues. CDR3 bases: TGTGCCATCAGTGAGTCTGAGTCGGGGAACTATGGCTACACCTTC. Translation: CAISESESGNYGYTF.

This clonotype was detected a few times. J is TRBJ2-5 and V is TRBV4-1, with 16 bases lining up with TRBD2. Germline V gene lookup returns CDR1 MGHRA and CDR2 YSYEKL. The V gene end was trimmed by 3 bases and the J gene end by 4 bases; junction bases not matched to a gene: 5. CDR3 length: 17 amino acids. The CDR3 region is CASSQGTSGGARETQYF. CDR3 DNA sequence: TGCGCCAGCAGCCAGGGGACTAGCGGGGGGGCTCGAGAGACCCAGTACTTC.

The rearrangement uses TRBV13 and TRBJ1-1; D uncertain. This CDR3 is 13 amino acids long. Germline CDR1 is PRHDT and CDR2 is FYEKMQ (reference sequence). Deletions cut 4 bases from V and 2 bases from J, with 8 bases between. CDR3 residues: CASSWGSNTEAFF. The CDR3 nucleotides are TGTGCCAGCAGCTGGGGTAGTAACACTGAAGCTTTCTTT. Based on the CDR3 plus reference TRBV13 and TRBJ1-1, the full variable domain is AAGVIQSPRHLIKEKRETATLKCYPIPRHDTVYWYQQGPGQDPQFLISFYEKMQSDKGSIPDRFSAQQFSDYHSELNMSSLELGDSALYFCASSWGSNTEAFFGQGTRLTVV.

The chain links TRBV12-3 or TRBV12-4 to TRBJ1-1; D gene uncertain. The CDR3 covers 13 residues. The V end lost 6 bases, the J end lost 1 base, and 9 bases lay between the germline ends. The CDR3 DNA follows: TGTGCCAGCAGGAATATTCCGAACACTGAAGCTTTCTTT. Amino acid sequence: CASRNIPNTEAFF.

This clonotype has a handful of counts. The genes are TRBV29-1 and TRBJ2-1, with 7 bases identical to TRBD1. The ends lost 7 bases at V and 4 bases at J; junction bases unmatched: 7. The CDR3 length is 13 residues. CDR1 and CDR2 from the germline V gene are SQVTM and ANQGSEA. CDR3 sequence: CSEGQLSYNEQFF. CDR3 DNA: TGCAGCGAGGGACAGCTGAGTTACAATGAGCAGTTCTTC.

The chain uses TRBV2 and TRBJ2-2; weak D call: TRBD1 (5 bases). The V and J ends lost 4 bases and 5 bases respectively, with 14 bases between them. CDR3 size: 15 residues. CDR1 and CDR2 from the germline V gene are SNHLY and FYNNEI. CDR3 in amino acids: CASSVQSAGTGELFF. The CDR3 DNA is TGTGCCAGCAGTGTGCAATCCGCAGGGACCGGGGAGCTGTTTTTT.

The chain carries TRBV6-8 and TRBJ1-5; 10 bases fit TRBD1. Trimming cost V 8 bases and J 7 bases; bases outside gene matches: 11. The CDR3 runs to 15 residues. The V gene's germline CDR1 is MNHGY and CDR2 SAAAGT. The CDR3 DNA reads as TGTGCCAGCGCACTCGGACAGGGGGTTGAGCAGCCCCAGCATTTT. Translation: CASALGQGVEQPQHF.